This T cell receptor beta chain stems from a study of T-cell reconstitution after alpha-beta-depleted transplantation in children. This clonotype was detected a few times. CDR3 length: 13 residues. V lost 8 bases and J lost 4, with 12 bases in between. Unique molecular identifiers were built into the TCRbeta library. TCRdb fed the PCR reads into MiXCR, producing one record per CDR3 protein. The sample carries 250,000 to 300,000 distinct CDR3 sequences, roughly 9.1% recorded once. This chain links TRBV12-3 or TRBV12-4 with TRBJ2-4; perhaps TRBD2 as D (5 bases). The sequencing used PBMCs, collected before TCRalphabeta/CD19-depleted stem cell transplant. The clonotype comes from a boy less than two years old with acute myeloid leukemia, due to receive a stem cell transplant. The CDR3 sequence is CASGGQLKNIQYF. The CDR3 DNA reads TGTGCCAGCGGCGGGCAGCTTAAAAACATTCAGTACTTC.